Each of the 19 T cell receptor beta chains below was sequenced from the same sample in a study of cytomegalovirus exposure and HLA in healthy donors. The PCR ran on 60 Vbeta and 13 Jbeta primers. Generated by immunoSEQ multiplex PCR, the TCRdb table keeps only in-frame clones and is missing some. The sample holds about 160,000 clones, approximately 80% seen once. The specimen was PBMCs. Every receptor here comes from a woman between 18 and 30 years old in good health and CMV-seronegative.

V usage is TRBV28 and J usage is TRBJ2-1, with a weak D call TRBD2 (5 bases). This CDR3 contains 14 residues. Trimming left V 7 bases short and J 0 bases short, with 10 bases between. Germline CDR1 is MDHEN and CDR2 is SYDVKM. This chain's CDR3 is CASTDYSSYNEQFF. CDR3 coding DNA: TGTGCCAGCACAGACTACAGCTCCTACAATGAGCAGTTCTTC.

This chain uses TRBV15 with TRBJ1-3; the D gene is possibly TRBD1 (5 bases). The V end was cut by 1 base, the J end by 4 bases, with 5 bases between. Germline V lookup: CDR1 LNHNV, CDR2 YYDKDF (reference sequence). The CDR3 contains 13 residues. CDR3: CATSRGQGNTIYF. CDR3 nucleotides: TGTGCCACCAGCAGAGGACAGGGAAACACCATATATTTT.

V gene TRBV23-1 combines with J gene TRBJ1-5, with TRBD1 matching over 9 bases. TRBV23-1 carries the ORF label, with uncertain function. The CDR3 totals 18 residues. With 0 bases clipped from V and 1 base from J, the junction kept 7 bases outside the gene matches. CDR3: CASSQSWTGEMSNQPQHF. CDR3 coding DNA: TGCGCCAGCAGTCAATCGTGGACAGGGGAGATGAGCAATCAGCCCCAGCATTTT.

Only one count was recorded for this clone. The CDR3: CASSLRDTSYEQYF. DNA of the CDR3: TGTGCCAGCAGTCTCCGGGACACCTCCTACGAGCAGTACTTC. V usage is TRBV27 and J usage is TRBJ2-5, with D possibly matching TRBD1 (6 bases). TRBJ2-7 matches the DNA end more closely, so the J call is doubtful. The CDR3 loop spans 14 amino acids. Germline V lookup: CDR1 MNHEY, CDR2 SMNVEV (reference sequence).

Concerning this clone: The junction departs from germline at one end; a sequencing error may be responsible. The chain joins TRBV7-9 to TRBJ2-5; weak D call: TRBD2 (6 bases). From germline, CDR1 is SEHNR and CDR2 FQNEAQ (reference sequence). The CDR3 has 16 amino acids. CDR3 amino acids: CTSSLSTSSSRETQYF. The CDR3 nucleotides read TGTACCAGCAGCTTAAGTACTAGCTCCTCTCGGGAGACCCAGTACTTC.

The chain uses TRBV9 and TRBJ2-3, with 12 nucleotides matching TRBD2. Germline assignment: CDR1 SGDLS and CDR2 YYNGEE. The V and J ends lost 4 bases and 4 bases, in that order; junction bases with no gene match: 7. This CDR3 has 16 amino acids. The CDR3 DNA reads as TGTGCCAGCAGCACCCCTAGCGGGAGGGGAGCAGATACGCAGTATTTT. Its translation: CASSTPSGRGADTQYF.

V and J are TRBV13 and TRBJ2-2; 14 bases are a match to TRBD2. The trim removed 6 bases at V and 4 bases at J, leaving 13 bases unmatched. This CDR3 comprises 19 residues. The germline CDR1 and CDR2 sequences are PRHDT and FYEKMQ (reference sequence). CDR3 protein: CASSLGGTSGSFPTGELFF. CDR3 bases: TGTGCCAGCAGTCTAGGTGGGACTAGCGGGAGTTTCCCCACCGGGGAGCTGTTTTTT. The full variable domain, in which reference TRBV13 and TRBJ2-2 provide the parts outside the CDR3, is AAGVIQSPRHLIKEKRETATLKCYPIPRHDTVYWYQQGPGQDPQFLISFYEKMQSDKGSIPDRFSAQQFSDYHSELNMSSLELGDSALYFCASSLGGTSGSFPTGELFFGEGSRLTVL.

The J gene is TRBJ2-7, the V gene TRBV19, with a weak D call TRBD2 (7 bases). CDR1 is LNHDA and CDR2 is SQIVND in the germline V gene (reference sequence). The CDR3 spans 15 residues. V was pared by 5 bases and J by 3 bases, with 17 bases between. CDR3 region: CASSVNREGNYEQYF. CDR3 DNA sequence: TGTGCCAGTAGTGTCAACAGGGAGGGGAACTACGAGCAGTACTTC.

The genes are TRBV19 and TRBJ2-1, with 8 bases lining up with TRBD1. This CDR3 spans 14 amino acids. The V and J ends lost 2 bases and 9 bases, in that order; junction bases with no gene match: 6. Germline V lookup: CDR1 LNHDA, CDR2 SQIVND (reference sequence). The CDR3: CASSIQTGAAEQFF. As DNA, the CDR3 is TGTGCCAGTAGTATACAGACAGGGGCGGCTGAGCAGTTCTTC.

V gene TRBV7-9 combines with J gene TRBJ2-1; 7 nucleotides align to TRBD1. Germline values: CDR1 SEHNR, CDR2 FQNEAQ (reference sequence). Trimming at V came to 2 bases and at J to 7 bases, leaving 14 bases not matched to a gene. CDR3 size: 17 residues. CDR3 loop: CASSLRNLTGVNNEQFF. The CDR3 region has the DNA TGTGCCAGCAGCTTAAGAAATTTAACAGGGGTAAATAATGAGCAGTTCTTC.

The chain couples TRBV5-5 to TRBJ2-7, with D perhaps matching TRBD2 (6 bases). CDR1 is SGHKS and CDR2 is YYEKEE in the germline V gene (reference sequence). There are 16 residues in the CDR3. V was cut by 5 bases and J by 1 base, with 19 bases left in between. For the CDR3, the DNA is TGTGCCAGCAGTTCAACGGAGGGTATGATTTCCTACGAGCAGTACTTC. It is translated as CASSSTEGMISYEQYF.

The chain couples TRBV19 to TRBJ1-3, with 7 bases that match TRBD1. The CDR3 has 20 amino acids. From germline, CDR1 is LNHDA and CDR2 SQIVND (reference sequence). V was pared by 3 bases and J by 5 bases, with 22 bases of the junction left unmatched. CDR3 DNA: TGTGCCAGTAGTATCCTGAATTTCAACCGGGACAGTGATTCTAGAAACACCATATATTTT. Its protein product is CASSILNFNRDSDSRNTIYF.

The chain couples TRBV28 to TRBJ1-2, with 8 bases that match TRBD1. Germline V lookup: CDR1 MDHEN, CDR2 SYDVKM. CDR3 size: 14 residues. V lost 4 bases and J lost 6; bases outside the gene matches: 7. CDR3 sequence: CASSSRQGRDGYTF. CDR3 nucleotide sequence: TGTGCCAGCAGTTCTAGACAGGGGCGGGATGGCTACACCTTC.

The rearrangement links TRBV28 to TRBJ2-7; possibly TRBD2 for D (7 bases). Germline lookup yields CDR1 MDHEN and CDR2 SYDVKM. This CDR3 contains 14 residues. The ends were cut back, 5 bases at V and 2 bases at J, with 13 bases in the middle. The DNA of the CDR3 is TGTGCCAGCAGTGGGGGGGCTGGACCCTACGAGCAGTACTTC. It yields the protein CASSGGAGPYEQYF.

This chain connects TRBV19 to TRBJ2-7; TRBD1 matches 7 bases. Germline CDR1 LNHDA, CDR2 SQIVND (reference sequence). After removal of 4 bases from V and 2 bases from J, the junction contained 2 bases not matched to a gene. CDR3 length: 13 residues. The DNA for the CDR3 is TGTGCCAGTAGTACACAGGGGACCTACGAGCAGTACTTC. Its protein is CASSTQGTYEQYF.

The gene calls are TRBV7-2 and TRBJ2-1; 14 positions agree with TRBD2. The CDR3 is 16 amino acids. With 6 bases clipped from V and 9 bases from J, the junction kept 10 bases outside the gene matches. Germline loops: CDR1 SGHTA, CDR2 FQGNSA. The CDR3 spells CASSATGTSGRGEQFF. The CDR3 DNA sequence: TGTGCCAGCAGTGCTACCGGGACTAGCGGGAGAGGTGAGCAGTTCTTC.

The chain combines TRBV6-5 with TRBJ2-3; D not certain. The CDR3 is made up of 14 amino acids. V shed 7 bases and J shed 4 bases, with 15 bases lying between them. CDR1 is MNHEY, CDR2 SVGAGI, per germline. The CDR3 DNA follows: TGTGCCAGCACCCGTGGTAGCCACCCAGATACGCAGTATTTT. Translation gives CASTRGSHPDTQYF.

The V gene is TRBV2, the J gene TRBJ2-5; D is possibly TRBD1 (6 bases). CDR1 and CDR2 (germline): SNHLY, FYNNEI. Trimming pared 5 bases from V and 4 bases from J, leaving 17 bases between. The CDR3 covers 15 residues. The CDR3 DNA is TGTGCCAGCAGTTTACAGGGCCCCCCAAGAGAGACCCAGTACTTC. It encodes CASSLQGPPRETQYF.

The chain has TRBV11-2 and TRBJ2-3; TRBD2 agrees at 7 bases. The V gene end was trimmed by 2 bases and the J gene end by 5 bases; junction bases not matched to a gene: 4. The CDR3 has 14 amino acids. CDR1 SGHAT and CDR2 FQNNGV come from the germline V gene. The CDR3 DNA reads TGTGCCAGCAGCTTACGACTAGCTCAAGATACGCAGTATTTT. Its protein is CASSLRLAQDTQYF.